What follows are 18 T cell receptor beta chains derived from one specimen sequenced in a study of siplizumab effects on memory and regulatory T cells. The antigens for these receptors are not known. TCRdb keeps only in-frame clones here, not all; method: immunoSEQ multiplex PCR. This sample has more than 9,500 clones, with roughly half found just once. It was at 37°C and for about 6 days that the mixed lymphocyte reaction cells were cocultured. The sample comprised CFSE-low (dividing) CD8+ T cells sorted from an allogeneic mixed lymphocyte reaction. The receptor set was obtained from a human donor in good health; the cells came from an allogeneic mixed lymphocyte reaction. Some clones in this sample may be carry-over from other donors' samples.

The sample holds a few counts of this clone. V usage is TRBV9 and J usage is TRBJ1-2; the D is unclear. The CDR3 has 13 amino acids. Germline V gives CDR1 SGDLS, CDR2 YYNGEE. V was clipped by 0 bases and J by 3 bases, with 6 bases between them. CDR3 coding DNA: TGTGCCAGCAGCGTAGGTGGGGACTATGGCTACACCTTC. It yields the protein CASSVGGDYGYTF.

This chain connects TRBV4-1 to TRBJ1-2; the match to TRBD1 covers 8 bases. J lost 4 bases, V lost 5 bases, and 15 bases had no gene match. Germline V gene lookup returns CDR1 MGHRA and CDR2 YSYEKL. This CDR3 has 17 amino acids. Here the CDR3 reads CASSTLPPGGEIYGYTF. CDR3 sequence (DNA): TGCGCCAGCAGCACCCTACCGCCAGGGGGCGAAATCTATGGCTACACCTTC.

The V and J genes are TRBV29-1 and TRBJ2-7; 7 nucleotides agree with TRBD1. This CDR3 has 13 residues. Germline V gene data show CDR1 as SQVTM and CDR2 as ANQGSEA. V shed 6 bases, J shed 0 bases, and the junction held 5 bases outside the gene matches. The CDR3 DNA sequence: TGCAGCGTGGTCGGGGACAGCTCCTACGAGCAGTACTTC. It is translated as CSVVGDSSYEQYF.

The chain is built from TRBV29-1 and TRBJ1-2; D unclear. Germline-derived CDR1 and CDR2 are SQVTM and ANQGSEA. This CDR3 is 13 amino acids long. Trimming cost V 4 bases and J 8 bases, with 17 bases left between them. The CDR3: CSVVGSSERGYTF. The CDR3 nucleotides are TGCAGCGTTGTAGGTTCGTCTGAGCGGGGCTACACCTTC.

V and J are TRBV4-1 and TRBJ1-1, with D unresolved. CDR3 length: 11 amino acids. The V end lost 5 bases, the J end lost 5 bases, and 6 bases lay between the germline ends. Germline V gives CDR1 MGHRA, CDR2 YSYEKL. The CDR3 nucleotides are TGCGCCAGCAGCGCCCTTACTGAAGCTTTCTTT. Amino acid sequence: CASSALTEAFF.

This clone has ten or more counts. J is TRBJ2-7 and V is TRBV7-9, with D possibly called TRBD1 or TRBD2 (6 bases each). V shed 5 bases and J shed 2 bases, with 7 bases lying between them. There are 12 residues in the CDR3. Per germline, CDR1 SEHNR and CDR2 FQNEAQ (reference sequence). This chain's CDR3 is CASSGGPYEQYF. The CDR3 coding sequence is TGTGCCAGCAGCGGGGGGCCCTACGAGCAGTACTTC.

CDR3 sequence (DNA): TGCGCCAGCAGCCCTGGAGTAGCGGGGACAGATACGCAGTATTTT. Protein sequence: CASSPGVAGTDTQYF. The chain has TRBV4-1 and TRBJ2-3; 8 bases agree with TRBD2. The ends lost 4 bases at V and 3 bases at J; junction bases unmatched: 6. Germline V gene lookup returns CDR1 MGHRA and CDR2 YSYEKL. This CDR3 has 15 amino acids.

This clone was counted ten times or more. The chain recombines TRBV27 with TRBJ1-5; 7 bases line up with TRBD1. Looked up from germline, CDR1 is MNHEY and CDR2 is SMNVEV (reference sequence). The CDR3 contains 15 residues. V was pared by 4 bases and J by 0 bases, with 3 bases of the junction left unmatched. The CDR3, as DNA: TGTGCCAGCAGTTGGACAGGACTTAGCAATCAGCCCCAGCATTTT. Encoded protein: CASSWTGLSNQPQHF.

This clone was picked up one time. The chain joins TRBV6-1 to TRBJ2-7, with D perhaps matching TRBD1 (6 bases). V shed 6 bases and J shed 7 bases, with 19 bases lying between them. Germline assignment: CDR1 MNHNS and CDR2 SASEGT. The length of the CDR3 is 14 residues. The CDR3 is CASSRQDSTGEQYF. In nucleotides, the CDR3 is TGTGCCAGCAGCCGACAGGACTCGACGGGGGAGCAGTACTTC.

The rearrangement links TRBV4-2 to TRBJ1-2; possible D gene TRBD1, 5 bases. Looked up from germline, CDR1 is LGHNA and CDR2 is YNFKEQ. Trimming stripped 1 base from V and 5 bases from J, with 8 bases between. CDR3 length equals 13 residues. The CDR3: CASSQGGDYGYTF. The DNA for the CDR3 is TGTGCCAGCAGCCAAGGGGGGGATTATGGCTACACCTTC.

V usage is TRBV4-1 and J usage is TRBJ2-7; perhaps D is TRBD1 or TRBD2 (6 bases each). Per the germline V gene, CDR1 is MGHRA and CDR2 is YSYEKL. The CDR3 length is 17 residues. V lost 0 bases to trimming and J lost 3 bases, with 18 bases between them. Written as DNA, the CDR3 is TGCGCCAGCAGCCAAGATCCGGGGGCCCTTCTTATCTACGAGCAGTACTTC. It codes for CASSQDPGALLIYEQYF.

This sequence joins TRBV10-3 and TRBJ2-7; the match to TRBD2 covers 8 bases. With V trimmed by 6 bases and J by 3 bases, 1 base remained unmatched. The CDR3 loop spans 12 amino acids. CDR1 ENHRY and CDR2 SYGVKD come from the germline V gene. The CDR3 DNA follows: TGTGCCATCAGGAGCGGGAGCTACGAGCAGTACTTC. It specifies CAIRSGSYEQYF.

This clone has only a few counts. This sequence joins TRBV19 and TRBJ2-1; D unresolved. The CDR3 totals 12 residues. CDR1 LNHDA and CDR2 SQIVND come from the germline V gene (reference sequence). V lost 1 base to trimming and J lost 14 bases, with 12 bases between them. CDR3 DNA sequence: TGTGCCAGTAGTATAGGTGGCCAGCATGAGTTCTTC. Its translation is CASSIGGQHEFF.

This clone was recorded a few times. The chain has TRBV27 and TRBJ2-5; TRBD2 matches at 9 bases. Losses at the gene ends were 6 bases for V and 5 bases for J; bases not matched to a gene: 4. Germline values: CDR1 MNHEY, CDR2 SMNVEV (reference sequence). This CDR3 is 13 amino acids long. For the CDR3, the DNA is TGTGCCAGCAGGTCTAGCGGGGAGGAGACCCAGTACTTC. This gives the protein CASRSSGEETQYF.

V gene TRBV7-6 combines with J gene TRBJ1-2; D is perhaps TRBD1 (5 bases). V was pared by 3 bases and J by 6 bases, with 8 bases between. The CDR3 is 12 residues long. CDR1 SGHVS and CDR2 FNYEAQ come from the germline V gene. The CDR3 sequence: CASSFAGNGYTF. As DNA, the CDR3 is TGTGCCAGCAGCTTCGCAGGGAATGGCTACACCTTC.

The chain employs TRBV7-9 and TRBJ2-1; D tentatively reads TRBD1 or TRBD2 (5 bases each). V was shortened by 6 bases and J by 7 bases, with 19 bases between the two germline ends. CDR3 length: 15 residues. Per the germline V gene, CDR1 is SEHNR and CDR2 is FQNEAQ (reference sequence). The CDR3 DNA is TGTGCCAGCAGTTCTCCGGGACCGTGGCTGAATGAGCAGTTCTTC. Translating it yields CASSSPGPWLNEQFF.

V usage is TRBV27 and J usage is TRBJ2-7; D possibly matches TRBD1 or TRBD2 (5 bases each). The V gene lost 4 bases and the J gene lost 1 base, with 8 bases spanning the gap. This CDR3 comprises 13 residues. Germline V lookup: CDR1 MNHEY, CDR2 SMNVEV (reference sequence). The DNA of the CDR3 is TGTGCCAGCAGTTACGGGGCTTCCTACGAGCAGTACTTC. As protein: CASSYGASYEQYF.

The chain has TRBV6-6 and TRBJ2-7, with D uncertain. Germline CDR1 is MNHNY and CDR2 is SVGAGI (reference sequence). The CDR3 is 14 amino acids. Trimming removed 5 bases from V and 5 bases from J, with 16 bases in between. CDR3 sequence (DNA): TGTGCCAGCAGTAGAACTCCTGAACGGGACGAGCAGTACTTC. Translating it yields CASSRTPERDEQYF.